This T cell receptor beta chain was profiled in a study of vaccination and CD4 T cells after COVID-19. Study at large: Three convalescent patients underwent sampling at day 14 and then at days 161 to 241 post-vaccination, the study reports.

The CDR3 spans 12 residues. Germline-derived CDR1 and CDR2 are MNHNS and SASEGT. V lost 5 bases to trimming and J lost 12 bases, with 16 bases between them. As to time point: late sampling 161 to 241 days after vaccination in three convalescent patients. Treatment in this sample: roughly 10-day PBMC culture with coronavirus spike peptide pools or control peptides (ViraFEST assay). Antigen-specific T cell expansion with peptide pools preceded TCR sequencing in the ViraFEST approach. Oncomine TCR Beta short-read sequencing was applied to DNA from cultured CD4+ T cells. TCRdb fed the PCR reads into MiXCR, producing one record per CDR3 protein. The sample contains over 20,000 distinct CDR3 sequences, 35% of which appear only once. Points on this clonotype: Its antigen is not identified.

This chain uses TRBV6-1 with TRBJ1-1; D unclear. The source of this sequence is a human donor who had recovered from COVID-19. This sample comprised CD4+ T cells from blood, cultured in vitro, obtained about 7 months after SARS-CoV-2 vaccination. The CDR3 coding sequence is TGTGCCAGCAGTATGCCGGGCCAACAAACTTTCTTT. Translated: CASSMPGQQTFF.